This is a list of T cell receptor beta chains from one sample in a study of CD8 T cells in ankylosing spondylitis. TCRdb recomputed calls from the 5' RACE reads with MiXCR, one row per CDR3 protein. This table holds about 240,000 distinct CDR3 sequences, approximately 7.6% found once. Sequenced input: blood, either unsorted or a sorted T cell fraction (not recorded which). The receptor set was obtained from a female donor with ankylosing spondylitis or in good health (not recorded which). Each CDR3 is given with its conserved first and last residue. The D gene is left open where the match is weak. A row's size may be missing; if present it is once, few, many or a size class.

abundance,d_gene,v_gene,j_gene,CDR3nt,CDR3aa
many,TRBD1,TRBV24-1,TRBJ2-7,TGTGCCACCAGTGATACAGGGGGTCACGAGCAGTACTTC,CATSDTGGHEQYF
many,-,TRBV24-1,TRBJ2-6,TGTGCCACCAGTGATGGCAGGGCCAACGTCCTGACTTTC,CATSDGRANVLTF
many,TRBD1,TRBV7-9,TRBJ1-1,TGTGCCAGCAGCCAGGGGGGAACAGAAGCTTTCTTT,CASSQGGTEAFF
once,-,TRBV6-5,TRBJ2-3,TGTGCCAGCAGTTACTCGGGACTTACAGATACGCTGTATTTT,CASSYSGLTDTLYF
many,-,TRBV29-1,TRBJ2-5,TGCAGCGTTGAGAAGGGGCTCCAAGAGACCCAGTACTTC,CSVEKGLQETQYF
-,-,TRBV5-6,TRBJ1-1,TGTGCCAGCAGCCGGAACCGAAGGGGAGGGACTGAAGCTTTCTTT,CASSRNRRGGTEAFF
many,TRBD2,TRBV4-3,TRBJ2-7,TGCGCCAGCAGCCAAGGTAGCGGGGGGTCCGCGGAGCAGTACTTC,CASSQGSGGSAEQYF
few,-,TRBV6-2/TRBV6-3,TRBJ1-5,TGTGCCAGCAGTTACAGGGGCCTCAGAGAATGGCCCCAGCATTTT,CASSYRGLREWPQHF
many,-,TRBV6-2/TRBV6-3,TRBJ1-1,TGTGCCAGCAACCAGGGGTTCTCTGAAGCTTTCTTT,CASNQGFSEAFF
-,-,TRBV15,TRBJ2-5,TGTGCCACCAGCCCCCGGAGGAGGTCAGGGTTTATGCAGTACTTC,CATSPRRRSGFMQYF
many,-,TRBV5-1,TRBJ2-5,TGCGCCAGCAGCTTGGCAAAGGTACGGGAGACCCAGTACTTC,CASSLAKVRETQYF
many,-,TRBV20-1,TRBJ1-1,TGCAGTGCTAAGACGGGAAAAAGAACTGAAGCTTTCTTT,CSAKTGKRTEAFF
many,TRBD2,TRBV20-1,TRBJ2-3,TGCAGTGCTAGCGGGAGGGCAGATACGCAGTATTTT,CSASGRADTQYF
-,-,TRBV7-9,TRBJ1-5,TGTGCCAGCAGCTTCGGGGCCAGCAATCAGCCCCAGCATTTT,CASSFGASNQPQHF
many,-,TRBV5-6,TRBJ1-1,TGTGCCAGCAGCCTGACAATAAACACTGAAGCTTTCTTT,CASSLTINTEAFF
-,-,TRBV14,TRBJ2-7,TGTGCCAGCAGCCAAGCTTTCGGCTACGAGCAGTACTTC,CASSQAFGYEQYF
few,-,TRBV20-1,TRBJ1-4,TGCAGTGCCCAAAGCCCCCCGAATAATGAAAAACTGTTTTTT,CSAQSPPNNEKLFF
many,-,TRBV12-3/TRBV12-4,TRBJ1-5,TGTGCCAGCAGTTTAGCGGCCCGCCGGAGGCCCCAGCATTTT,CASSLAARRRPQHF
many,-,TRBV6-1,TRBJ1-4,TGTGCCAGCAGTCGAGGACACCTTAATGAAAAACTGTTTTTT,CASSRGHLNEKLFF
-,TRBD2,TRBV20-1,TRBJ2-1,TGCAGTGCTAGAGGACTAGCGGGCGATCAGTTCTTC,CSARGLAGDQFF
many,-,TRBV6-5,TRBJ1-1,TGTGCCAGCAGAGGGCAGGGTTCTGAAGCTTTCTTT,CASRGQGSEAFF
few,-,TRBV21-1,TRBJ2-7,TGTGCCAGCAGCAAAGAGACCAGGCCCAAGCCTTACGAGCAGTACTTC,CASSKETRPKPYEQYF
many,TRBD2,TRBV2,TRBJ2-2,TGTGCCAGCAGTGCCCTAGCGGGAGGCGGGGAGCTGTTTTTT,CASSALAGGGELFF
many,-,TRBV12-3/TRBV12-4,TRBJ2-3,TGTGCCAGCGGTGGGAGTCAAGATACGCAGTATTTT,CASGGSQDTQYF
many,TRBD2,TRBV14,TRBJ2-5,TGTGCCAGCAGCCTTAGGGTTTCCGGGAGGGCCGAAGAGACCCAGTACTTC,CASSLRVSGRAEETQYF
-,TRBD1,TRBV7-2,TRBJ2-7,TGTGCCAGCAGCTTCGGACAGGGGTCCTCCTACGAGCAGTACTTC,CASSFGQGSSYEQYF
many,-,TRBV29-1,TRBJ2-1,TGCAGCGCTGACAGGCAGCATGAGCAGTTCTTC,CSADRQHEQFF
many,-,TRBV12-3/TRBV12-4,TRBJ1-5,TGTGCCAGCAGTTATTCGGGACCTACTCAGCCCCAGCATTTT,CASSYSGPTQPQHF
many,-,TRBV7-9,TRBJ2-7,TGTGCCAGCAGTTTAGGTCGGTACGAGCAGTACTTC,CASSLGRYEQYF
many,-,TRBV20-1,TRBJ2-5,TGCAGTGCTATTACACCGGGAATTCAAGAGACCCAGTACTTC,CSAITPGIQETQYF
many,-,TRBV3-1,TRBJ2-7,TGTGCCAGCAGCCAAGCTGGGAGGAGCACCTACGAGCAGTACTTC,CASSQAGRSTYEQYF
many,-,TRBV20-1,TRBJ2-7,TGCAGTGCTAGAGATGTCGAGACTAGCTCCTACGAGCAGTACTTC,CSARDVETSSYEQYF
many,-,TRBV12-3/TRBV12-4,TRBJ2-1,TGTGCCAGCAGTTCACTAGACCCGAACAATGAGCAGTTCTTC,CASSSLDPNNEQFF
few,TRBD1,TRBV29-1,TRBJ2-7,TGCAGCGTTGGAAGGACAGGGGGCTACGAGCAGTACTTC,CSVGRTGGYEQYF
many,TRBD1,TRBV25-1,TRBJ1-1,TGTGCCAGCAGTGATTCCGGACAGGGGGACACTGAAGCTTTCTTT,CASSDSGQGDTEAFF
many,-,TRBV7-9,TRBJ1-1,TGTGCCAGCAGCCCAACATTCGAGAGAGGAACTGAAGCTTTCTTT,CASSPTFERGTEAFF